These 24 T cell receptor beta chains came from one sample sequenced in a study of response to subunit inactivated influenza vaccine. TCRdb redid the calling of the RT-PCR reads with MiXCR, one entry per CDR3 protein. The sample includes 650,000 to 800,000 distinct CDR3 sequences, about 15% seen only once; the top ten take 6.5% to 8.5%. The sample here was PBMCs from blood, taken 14 to 15 days before vaccination. The receptors derive from a man in his forties or fifties who received an inactivated influenza vaccine.

CDR3: CASSQRGHGYTF. CDR3 DNA: TGTGCCAGCAGCCAGAGGGGTCATGGCTACACCTTC. J is TRBJ1-2 and V is TRBV3-1; a possible D gene is TRBD1 (5 bases). V was clipped by 3 bases and J by 6 bases, with 8 bases between them. The CDR3 sequence is 12 residues long. Germline CDR1 LGHDT, CDR2 YNNKEL (reference sequence). Based on the CDR3 plus reference TRBV3-1 and TRBJ1-2, the full variable domain is DTAVSQTPKYLVTQMGNDKSIKCEQNLGHDTMYWYKQDSKKFLKIMFSYNNKELIINETVPNRFSPKSPDKAHLNLHINSLELGDSAVYFCASSQRGHGYTFGSGTRLTVV.

About this clonotype itself: This may be a read error, as it is one base from a much larger clone. The rearrangement joins TRBV29-1 to TRBJ2-7; D may be TRBD1 (6 bases). Germline assignment: CDR1 SQVTM and CDR2 ANQGSEA. CDR3 length: 11 amino acids. The CDR3 loop reads CSAGVDYDQYF. CDR3 in DNA: TGCAGCGCAGGGGTCGACTACGACCAGTACTTC.

This clonotype appeared a few times. The chain couples TRBV29-1 to TRBJ2-7, with D possibly called TRBD1 or TRBD2 (5 bases each). This CDR3 spans 16 amino acids. CDR1 and CDR2 from the germline V gene are SQVTM and ANQGSEA. With 0 bases removed from V and 3 bases from J, the gap between germline ends came to 18 bases. The CDR3 DNA reads TGCAGCGTTGAAGAAAGGCAGGGACGAAGGGGCTACGAGCAGTACTTC. Protein product: CSVEERQGRRGYEQYF.

This rearrangement joins TRBV5-1 to TRBJ2-5; 12 bases are a match to TRBD1. Germline V gives CDR1 SGHRS, CDR2 YFSETQ. This CDR3 is built from 14 residues. Trimming removed 5 bases from V and 5 bases from J; junction bases left unmatched: 4. Here the CDR3 DNA reads TGCGCCAGCAGGGGACAGGGGGCTCTTGAGACCCAGTACTTC. Translation gives CASRGQGALETQYF.

This clonotype was counted only a few times. The J gene is TRBJ2-5, the V gene TRBV7-9; D gene uncertain. V lost 5 bases and J 1 base, leaving 14 bases between the germline ends. Germline loops: CDR1 SEHNR, CDR2 FQNEAQ (reference sequence). The CDR3 covers 15 residues. The CDR3 DNA sequence: TGTGCCAGCAGCACCCAGTTCGTGAGCCAAGAGACCCAGTACTTC. Translated, it gives CASSTQFVSQETQYF.

The V gene is TRBV20-1, the J gene TRBJ2-7; D unresolved. V lost 3 bases and J lost 1, with 7 bases in between. CDR3 length: 12 amino acids. Germline V gives CDR1 DFQATT, CDR2 SNEGSKA (reference sequence). For the CDR3, the DNA is TGCAGTGCTAGTCCTGATTCCTACGAGCAGTACTTC. Its protein product is CSASPDSYEQYF.

This clonotype has a count of ten or more. The chain joins TRBV4-2 to TRBJ2-5, with D unresolved. Deletions cut 0 bases from V and 1 base from J, with 9 bases between. Germline CDR1 and CDR2: LGHNA and YNFKEQ. This CDR3 comprises 15 residues. Here the CDR3 reads CASSQDRGGQETQYF. Written as DNA, the CDR3 is TGTGCCAGCAGCCAAGACCGTGGCGGCCAAGAGACCCAGTACTTC.

This clonotype turned up a few times. V usage is TRBV7-7 and J usage is TRBJ2-5, with D perhaps TRBD2 (6 bases). The CDR3 runs 15 residues. Germline assignment: CDR1 SSHAT and CDR2 FNYEAQ (reference sequence). The CDR3 coding sequence is TGTGCTAGCGGCCAGTCGTGGGGAAAATGGGAGACCCAGTACTTC. Its protein is CASGQSWGKWETQYF.

V gene TRBV5-5 combines with J gene TRBJ1-5; D is possibly TRBD1 (6 bases). This CDR3 is 15 amino acids long. Deletions cut 0 bases from V and 7 bases from J, with 14 bases between. CDR1 and CDR2 (germline): SGHKS, YYEKEE (reference sequence). CDR3 amino acids: CASSLVGGEGQPQHF. The CDR3 region has the DNA TGTGCCAGCAGCTTGGTAGGGGGAGAAGGGCAGCCCCAGCATTTT. The whole variable domain, remainder taken from reference TRBV5-5 and TRBJ1-5, is DAGVTQSPTHLIKTRGQQVTLRCSPISGHKSVSWYQQVLGQGPQFIFQYYEKEERGRGNFPDRFSARQFPNYSSELNVNALLLGDSALYLCASSLVGGEGQPQHFGDGTRLSIL.

The J gene is TRBJ2-4, the V gene TRBV5-4; 8 bases agree with TRBD1. Trimming removed 3 bases from V and 8 bases from J; junction bases left unmatched: 10. This CDR3 is 15 amino acids long. The germline gives CDR1 SGHNT, CDR2 YYREEE (reference sequence). The CDR3 DNA sequence: TGTGCCAGCAGCTCCTCGGGACAGGCAAAGGACATTCAGTACTTC. It specifies CASSSSGQAKDIQYF. The variable domain in full, with the rest retrieved from reference TRBV5-4 and TRBJ2-4, is ETGVTQSPTHLIKTRGQQVTLRCSSQSGHNTVSWYQQALGQGPQFIFQYYREEENGRGNFPPRFSGLQFPNYSSELNVNALELDDSALYLCASSSSGQAKDIQYFGAGTRLSVL.

This sequence joins TRBV7-6 and TRBJ2-2, with D possibly being TRBD1 (6 bases). Germline V gene data show CDR1 as SGHVS and CDR2 as FNYEAQ. V dropped 4 bases and J dropped 1 base, with 10 bases sitting between them. CDR3 length: 15 residues. This CDR3 reads CASSSPGQNTGELFF. In nucleotides, the CDR3 is TGTGCCAGCAGCTCACCGGGACAGAACACCGGGGAGCTGTTTTTT.

This clonotype was counted only a few times. The chain recombines TRBV6-2 or TRBV6-3 with TRBJ2-3; D gene ambiguous. Germline CDR1 reads MNHEY; CDR2 reads SVGEGT. This CDR3 is 19 amino acids long. V dropped 0 bases and J dropped 1 base, with 20 bases sitting between them. The CDR3 loop reads CASSYSRHALGRGTDTQYF. In nucleotides, the CDR3 is TGTGCCAGCAGTTACTCTCGCCACGCCTTGGGAAGAGGCACAGATACGCAGTATTTT.

The chain uses TRBV12-3 or TRBV12-4 and TRBJ1-1; D unresolved. The CDR3 loop spans 13 amino acids. Trimming pared 6 bases from V and 4 bases from J, leaving 12 bases between. The CDR3 region has the DNA TGTGCCAGCAGACAAGGGAGTTTCACTGAAGCTTTCTTT. Translating it yields CASRQGSFTEAFF.

The sample holds many counts of this clonotype. The chain carries TRBV29-1 and TRBJ1-1, with D unclear. The CDR3 length is 10 residues. V gave up 2 bases and J gave up 2 bases, with 0 bases separating them. Per the germline V gene, CDR1 is SQVTM and CDR2 is ANQGSEA. CDR3 in amino acids: CSVENTEAFF. CDR3 DNA: TGCAGCGTTGAAAACACTGAAGCTTTCTTT.

The chain employs TRBV24-1 and TRBJ2-1; 7 positions match TRBD1. Losses at the gene ends were 2 bases for V and 10 bases for J; bases not matched to a gene: 4. In germline, CDR1 is KGHDR, CDR2 SFDVKD. CDR3 length equals 13 residues. CDR3 amino acids: CATSDYRGWEQFF. CDR3 DNA sequence: TGTGCCACCAGTGATTACAGGGGTTGGGAGCAGTTCTTC.

This clonotype was observed a few times. The chain employs TRBV15 and TRBJ2-7, with 8 positions matching TRBD2. V lost 0 bases and J lost 6; bases outside the gene matches: 7. The V gene's germline CDR1 is LNHNV and CDR2 YYDKDF (reference sequence). There are 15 residues in the CDR3. The DNA of the CDR3 is TGTGCCACCAGCAGAGATTCGACTAGCGTGAGCGAGCAGTACTTC. It translates to CATSRDSTSVSEQYF. The whole variable domain, remainder taken from reference TRBV15 and TRBJ2-7, is DAMVIQNPRYQVTQFGKPVTLSCSQTLNHNVMYWYQQKSSQAPKLLFHYYDKDFNNEADTPDNFQSRRPNTSFCFLDIRSPGLGDTAMYLCATSRDSTSVSEQYFGPGTRLTVT.

Ten or more counts support this clonotype. The chain employs TRBV29-1 and TRBJ2-3, with D perhaps TRBD2 (5 bases). Per germline, CDR1 SQVTM and CDR2 ANQGSEA. CDR3 length equals 14 residues. V was pared by 3 bases and J by 8 bases, with 18 bases between. Here the CDR3 reads CSVDGSRGFGTQYF. The CDR3 DNA is TGCAGCGTTGACGGCTCCCGAGGGTTTGGTACGCAGTATTTT.

This chain joins TRBV29-1 and TRBJ1-1; possible D gene TRBD1, 5 bases. CDR3 length equals 13 residues. Trimming took off 7 bases at V and 5 bases at J, with 17 bases between the two ends. The germline CDR1 and CDR2 sequences are SQVTM and ANQGSEA. CDR3 DNA: TGCAGCGGTTGGGACCCAGGGCGGACTGAAGCTTTCTTT. This translates into CSGWDPGRTEAFF. The full variable domain, completed using reference TRBV29-1 and TRBJ1-1, is SAVISQKPSRDICQRGTSLTIQCQVDSQVTMMFWYRQQPGQSLTLIATANQGSEATYESGFVIDKFPISRPNLTFSTLTVSNMSPEDSSIYLCSGWDPGRTEAFFGQGTRLTVV.

This chain uses TRBV20-1 with TRBJ2-7, with 12 bases that match TRBD2. The CDR3 loop spans 13 amino acids. Losses at the gene ends were 0 bases for V and 7 bases for J; bases not matched to a gene: 1. CDR1 and CDR2 from the germline V gene are DFQATT and SNEGSKA (reference sequence). The CDR3 is CSARDGTSGEQYF. DNA of the CDR3: TGCAGTGCTAGAGATGGGACTAGCGGGGAGCAGTACTTC.

This clonotype has at least ten counts. The chain is built from TRBV6-1 and TRBJ1-4; TRBD1 matches at 8 bases. V shed 8 bases, J shed 6 bases, and the junction held 8 bases outside the gene matches. The CDR3 loop spans 14 amino acids. Germline CDR1 reads MNHNS; CDR2 reads SASEGT. DNA for the CDR3: TGTGCCAGCGGCACCGGGACAGGAGATGAAAAACTGTTTTTT. This gives the protein CASGTGTGDEKLFF.

A few counts support this clonotype. J is TRBJ2-1 and V is TRBV20-1; D is uncertain. Deletions cut 4 bases from V and 7 bases from J, with 8 bases between. Germline V gene sequence: CDR1 DFQATT, CDR2 SNEGSKA (reference sequence). The CDR3 loop spans 11 amino acids. The CDR3 DNA follows: TGCAGTGCTATTAGCAGTAATGAGCAGTTCTTC. As protein: CSAISSNEQFF.

The chain carries TRBV6-1 and TRBJ2-2; D remains ambiguous. The CDR3 covers 14 residues. V was cut by 7 bases and J by 4 bases, with 13 bases left in between. Looked up from germline, CDR1 is MNHNS and CDR2 is SASEGT. The CDR3 protein is CASTSLGITGELFF. CDR3 bases: TGTGCCAGCACCTCGCTAGGTATCACCGGGGAGCTGTTTTTT.

This chain connects TRBV7-9 to TRBJ2-3, with TRBD2 identical over 9 bases. With 4 bases clipped from V and 6 bases from J, the junction kept 8 bases outside the gene matches. Germline lookup yields CDR1 SEHNR and CDR2 FQNEAQ (reference sequence). The CDR3 is made up of 15 amino acids. The CDR3 nucleotides are TGTGCCAGCAGCTGGCTAGCGGGGTACTCTGATACGCAGTATTTT. Amino acid sequence: CASSWLAGYSDTQYF.

This clonotype was found a few times. The rearrangement links TRBV4-3 to TRBJ2-5, with 8 bases that match TRBD2. Germline loops: CDR1 LGHNA, CDR2 YSLEER. V shed 1 base and J 5 bases; nucleotides not matched to a gene: 15. This CDR3 has 18 residues. In DNA form, the CDR3 reads TGCGCCAGCAGCCAAGGTTCCGGGAGGGGGAACGACCTGGAGACCCAGTACTTC. It is translated as CASSQGSGRGNDLETQYF.